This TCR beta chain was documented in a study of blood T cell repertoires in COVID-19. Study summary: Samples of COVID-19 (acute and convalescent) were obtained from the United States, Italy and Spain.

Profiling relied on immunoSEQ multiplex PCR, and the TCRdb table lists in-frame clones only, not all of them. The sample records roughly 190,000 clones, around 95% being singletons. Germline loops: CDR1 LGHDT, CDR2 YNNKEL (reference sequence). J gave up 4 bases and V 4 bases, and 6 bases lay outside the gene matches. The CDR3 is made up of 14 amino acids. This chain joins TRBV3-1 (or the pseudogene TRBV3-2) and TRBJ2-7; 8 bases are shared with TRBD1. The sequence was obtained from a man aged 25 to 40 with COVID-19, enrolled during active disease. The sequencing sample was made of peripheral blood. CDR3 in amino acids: CASSPRDRPYEQYF. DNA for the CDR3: TGTGCCAGCAGCCCCCGGGACAGGCCGTACGAGCAGTACTTC.